Below, 17 T cell receptor beta chains from the same sample are listed, as sequenced in a study of cytomegalovirus exposure and HLA in healthy donors. Use of 60 Vbeta and 13 Jbeta primers characterized the PCR. Sequencing used immunoSEQ multiplex PCR; TCRdb keeps in-frame clones, though not all of them. The sample shows some 60,000 clones, around 87% of them seen only once. Sequences were obtained from PBMCs. These receptors were collected from a man aged 18 to 30 in good health and CMV-seronegative.

A word on this clone: At one end the junction does not follow the germline gene, possibly because of a read error. The chain links TRBV20-1 to TRBJ1-1; D gene uncertain. CDR1 and CDR2 (germline): DFQATT, SNEGSKA (reference sequence). The CDR3 length is 10 residues. This CDR3 reads CSARLPEAFF. Here the CDR3 DNA reads TGCAGTGCTAGGTTGCCTGAGGCTTTCTTT.

The genes are TRBV28 and TRBJ1-6; TRBD1 aligns across 8 bases. Germline V gives CDR1 MDHEN, CDR2 SYDVKM. The CDR3 is 16 residues long. After removal of 9 bases from V and 5 bases from J, the junction contained 12 bases not matched to a gene. CDR3: CASYTHRTGNNSPLHF. The DNA of the CDR3 is TGTGCCAGTTATACTCATCGGACAGGGAATAATTCACCCCTCCACTTT.

The chain couples TRBV25-1 to TRBJ2-3; D is undetermined. This CDR3 is built from 15 residues. Trimming left V 2 bases short and J 0 bases short, with 9 bases between. Germline-derived CDR1 and CDR2 are MGHDK and SYGVNS. The DNA of the CDR3 is TGTGCCAGCAGTGAACCATTCCCCAGCACAGATACGCAGTATTTT. Translation gives CASSEPFPSTDTQYF.

The chain combines TRBV6-5 with TRBJ2-1; the D gene is possibly TRBD2 (5 bases). The CDR3 length is 13 residues. Germline V lookup: CDR1 MNHEY, CDR2 SVGAGI. V lost 6 bases and J 8 bases, leaving 14 bases between the germline ends. CDR3 bases: TGTGCCAGCAGCCGAGGGATTATGGATGAGCAGTTCTTC. Translation: CASSRGIMDEQFF.

The chain has TRBV14 and TRBJ2-5, with TRBD1 matching 9 bases. The CDR3 is made up of 15 amino acids. Unmatched junction bases numbered 8, after V lost 4 bases and J lost 5 bases. Per the germline V gene, CDR1 is SGHDN and CDR2 is FVKESK. The CDR3 is CASSLRTGAAETQYF. As DNA, the CDR3 is TGTGCCAGCAGCCTTCGGACAGGGGCAGCGGAGACCCAGTACTTC.

The chain recombines TRBV7-9 with TRBJ1-5, with D possibly being TRBD1 (6 bases). Germline CDR1 SEHNR, CDR2 FQNEAQ (reference sequence). V gave up 4 bases and J gave up 5 bases, with 12 bases separating them. The CDR3 sequence is 14 residues long. CDR3 amino acids: CASSSSKGDQPQHF. CDR3 in DNA: TGTGCCAGCAGCTCTTCTAAGGGGGATCAGCCCCAGCATTTT.

This chain uses TRBV30 with TRBJ2-2; D gene ambiguous. Deletions cut 8 bases from V and 7 bases from J, with 11 bases between. CDR1 GTSNPN and CDR2 SVGIG come from the germline V gene (reference sequence). The CDR3 runs to 11 residues. The CDR3 is CASDWSGELFF. CDR3 nucleotide sequence: TGTGCCAGCGACTGGAGCGGGGAGCTGTTTTTT.

In its sample, this clone was seen once. This chain links TRBV28 with TRBJ1-5; 7 bases fit TRBD1. The CDR3 extends over 15 amino acids. Germline lookup yields CDR1 MDHEN and CDR2 SYDVKM. The trim removed 5 bases at V and 6 bases at J, leaving 10 bases unmatched. CDR3 DNA: TGTGCCAGCAGTACCCAACCGGGACAGTCTCAGCCCCAGCATTTT. Amino acid sequence: CASSTQPGQSQPQHF.

This rearrangement joins TRBV30 to TRBJ2-5, with D perhaps TRBD1 (7 bases). Per the germline V gene, CDR1 is GTSNPN and CDR2 is SVGIG (reference sequence). V was clipped by 5 bases and J by 5 bases, with 12 bases between them. The CDR3 is 12 residues long. The CDR3 coding sequence is TGTGCCTGGGTACAGGGGAGGGAGACCCAGTACTTC. This sequence encodes CAWVQGRETQYF.

This clone was recorded only once. The chain's CDR3 is CASSPRVQGRPNEQFF. For the CDR3, the DNA is TGTGCCAGCAGCCCCAGGGTACAGGGCCGCCCCAATGAGCAGTTCTTC. This rearrangement joins TRBV7-8 to TRBJ2-1, with D possibly TRBD1 on 6 matching bases. This CDR3 is 16 amino acids long. The germline V gene has CDR1 SGHVS and CDR2 FQNEAQ. Trimming removed 5 bases at V and 6 bases at J, with 20 bases between.

The genes are TRBV4-1 and TRBJ1-2; D is perhaps TRBD1 (5 bases). This CDR3 has 17 amino acids. The V gene lost 0 bases and the J gene lost 3 bases, with 17 bases spanning the gap. Per the germline V gene, CDR1 is MGHRA and CDR2 is YSYEKL. Written as DNA, the CDR3 is TGCGCCAGCAGCCAAGAGAATGGCGGTGACAGCGACTATGGCTACACCTTC. It translates to CASSQENGGDSDYGYTF.

The chain has TRBV6-1 and TRBJ2-7; D is unresolved. V was cut by 7 bases and J by 0 bases, with 13 bases left in between. This CDR3 has 14 amino acids. Germline V gene sequence: CDR1 MNHNS, CDR2 SASEGT. CDR3 protein: CASIPPEDSYEQYF. For the CDR3, the DNA is TGTGCCAGCATCCCACCCGAGGACTCCTACGAGCAGTACTTC.

J is TRBJ2-5 and V is TRBV7-8, with D unresolved. Trimming took 1 base from V and 7 from J, leaving 4 bases between them. This CDR3 is 11 amino acids long. Per the germline V gene, CDR1 is SGHVS and CDR2 is FQNEAQ. CDR3 sequence reads: CASSLVGTQYF. The CDR3 DNA sequence: TGTGCCAGCAGCTTAGTCGGGACCCAGTACTTC. Together with reference TRBV7-8 and TRBJ2-5, the CDR3 gives the full variable domain: GAGVSQSPRYKVAKRGQDVALRCDPISGHVSLFWYQQALGQGPEFLTYFQNEAQLDKSGLPSDRFFAERPEGSVSTLKIQRTQQEDSAVYLCASSLVGTQYFGPGTRLLVL.

The chain uses TRBV27 and TRBJ1-2; D is unresolved. Germline loops: CDR1 MNHEY, CDR2 SMNVEV (reference sequence). Trimming cost V 2 bases and J 6 bases, with 10 bases left between them. This CDR3 region has 13 residues. The CDR3 nucleotides read TGTGCCAGCAGTTTAGGAGGATCTAATGGCTACACCTTC. This encodes CASSLGGSNGYTF.

The CDR3 sequence: CSVPTGDKGGYTF. For the CDR3, the DNA is TGCAGCGTCCCTACAGGGGACAAGGGCGGCTACACCTTC. This chain uses TRBV29-1 with TRBJ1-2, with 7 nucleotides matching TRBD1. The germline CDR1 and CDR2 sequences are SQVTM and ANQGSEA. The CDR3 is made up of 13 amino acids. After removal of 6 bases from V and 8 bases from J, the junction contained 12 bases not matched to a gene.

The CDR3 sequence: CASSLGERNEQYF. CDR3 in DNA: TGCGCCAGCAGCTTGGGGGAGAGGAACGAGCAGTACTTC. The chain recombines TRBV5-1 with TRBJ2-7; TRBD2 might be the D (5 bases). V was trimmed by 0 bases and J by 5 bases, leaving 9 bases between them. CDR3 length: 13 amino acids. Germline-derived CDR1 and CDR2 are SGHRS and YFSETQ.

V usage is TRBV13 and J usage is TRBJ1-1, with D possibly TRBD1 on 5 matching bases. The CDR3 runs 15 residues. Germline V lookup: CDR1 PRHDT, CDR2 FYEKMQ (reference sequence). V was clipped by 5 bases and J by 0 bases, with 13 bases between them. CDR3 residues: CASSGGETMNTEAFF. The CDR3 region has the DNA TGTGCCAGCAGCGGGGGGGAAACTATGAACACTGAAGCTTTCTTT. The full variable domain, completed using reference TRBV13 and TRBJ1-1, is AAGVIQSPRHLIKEKRETATLKCYPIPRHDTVYWYQQGPGQDPQFLISFYEKMQSDKGSIPDRFSAQQFSDYHSELNMSSLELGDSALYFCASSGGETMNTEAFFGQGTRLTVV.